This T cell receptor beta chain was sequenced for a study of human T cells and chemical hapten exposure. One entry per CDR3 protein results from TCRdb running MiXCR on the RACE reads. Found here are fewer than 300,000 distinct CDR3 sequences, about 9.4% of them singletons; the top ten hold over 2%. After removal of 5 bases from V and 4 bases from J, the junction contained 8 bases not matched to a gene. The CDR3 spans 15 residues. As to time point: pre-sensitization, week 0. The sample's treatment: therapeutic diphenylcyclopropenone sensitization with weekly scalp DPC. Someone pulled total RNA out of unfractionated whole blood. This clonotype showed up many times. The antigen is unknown. Study conclusions and caveats: Clustering by CDR3 similarity yielded significantly more large clusters from expanded TCRs than controls. DPC sensitization left the count of TCRs above 1 in 1000 unchanged.

The chain employs TRBV12-3 or TRBV12-4 and TRBJ1-3; 7 bases fit TRBD1. Sample: whole blood, taken in connection with sensitization to the hapten diphenylcyclopropenone (DPC). This receptor was obtained from a woman in her forties with alopecia areata. Some clones in this sample may be carry-over from other donors' samples. The CDR3 is CASSRDRAVGNTIYF. DNA of the CDR3: TGTGCCAGCAGTCGCGACAGGGCAGTAGGAAACACCATATATTTT.